Detailed here is one T cell receptor (beta chain). The protocol was immunoSEQ multiplex PCR, while the TCRdb copy is restricted to in-frame clones and leaves out a portion. The repertoire holds roughly 330,000 clones, with roughly 90% as singletons. The source of the sample is a study of cytomegalovirus exposure and HLA in healthy donors. V lost 0 bases and J lost 8, with 11 bases in between. CDR3 length: 14 residues. The germline V gene has CDR1 MNHNY and CDR2 SVGAGI (reference sequence). Material: PBMCs. The source is a woman aged 25-40 years in good health and CMV-seropositive. The chain has TRBV6-6 and TRBJ2-1; D remains unclear. The CDR3 bases are TGTGCCAGCAGTTACTCGACTTTGAGCGATGAGCAGTTCTTC. Amino acids: CASSYSTLSDEQFF.